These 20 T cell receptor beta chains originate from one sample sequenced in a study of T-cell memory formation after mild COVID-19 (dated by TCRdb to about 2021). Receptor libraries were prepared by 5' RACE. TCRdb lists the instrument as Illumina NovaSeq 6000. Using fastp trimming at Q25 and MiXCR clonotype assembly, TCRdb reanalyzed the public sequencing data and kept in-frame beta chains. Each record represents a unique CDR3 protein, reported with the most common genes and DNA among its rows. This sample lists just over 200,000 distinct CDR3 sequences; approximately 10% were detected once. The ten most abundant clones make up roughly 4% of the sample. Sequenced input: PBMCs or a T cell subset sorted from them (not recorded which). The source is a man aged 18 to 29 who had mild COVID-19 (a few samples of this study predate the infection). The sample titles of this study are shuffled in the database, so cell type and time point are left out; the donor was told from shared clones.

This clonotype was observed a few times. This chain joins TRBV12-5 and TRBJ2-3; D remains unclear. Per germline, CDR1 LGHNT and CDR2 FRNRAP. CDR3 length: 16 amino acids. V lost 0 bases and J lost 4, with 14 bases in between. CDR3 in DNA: TGTGCTAGTGGTTTGGTAATAGGTCTACCAGCAGATACGCAGTATTTT. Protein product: CASGLVIGLPADTQYF.

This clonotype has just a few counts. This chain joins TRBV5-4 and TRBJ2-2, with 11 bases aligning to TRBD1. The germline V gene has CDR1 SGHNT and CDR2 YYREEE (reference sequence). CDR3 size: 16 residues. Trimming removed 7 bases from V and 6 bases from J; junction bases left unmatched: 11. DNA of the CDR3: TGTGCCAGCGGGCGGACAGGGGGCGCGAGGGCCGGGGAGCTGTTTTTT. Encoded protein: CASGRTGGARAGELFF.

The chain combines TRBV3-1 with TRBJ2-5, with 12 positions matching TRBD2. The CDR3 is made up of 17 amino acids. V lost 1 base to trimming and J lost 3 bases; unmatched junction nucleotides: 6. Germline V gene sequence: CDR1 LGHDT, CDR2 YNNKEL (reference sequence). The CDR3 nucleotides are TGTGCCAGCAGCCAAGGACTAGCGGGGGTAATTAAAGAGACCCAGTACTTC. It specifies CASSQGLAGVIKETQYF.

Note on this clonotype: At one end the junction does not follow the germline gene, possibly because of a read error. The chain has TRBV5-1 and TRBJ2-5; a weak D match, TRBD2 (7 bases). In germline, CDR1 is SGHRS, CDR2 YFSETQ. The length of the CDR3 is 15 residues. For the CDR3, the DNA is TGCGCCAGCAGCCTACAGCGGGGACAAGAAGAGACCCGGTACTTC. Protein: CASSLQRGQEETRYF.

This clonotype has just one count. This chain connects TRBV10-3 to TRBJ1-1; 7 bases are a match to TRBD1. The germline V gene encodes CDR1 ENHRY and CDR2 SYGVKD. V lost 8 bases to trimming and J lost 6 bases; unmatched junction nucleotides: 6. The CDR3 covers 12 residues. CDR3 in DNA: TGTGCCATCTCCAGGGGGATCCCTGAAGCTTTCTTT. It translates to CAISRGIPEAFF.

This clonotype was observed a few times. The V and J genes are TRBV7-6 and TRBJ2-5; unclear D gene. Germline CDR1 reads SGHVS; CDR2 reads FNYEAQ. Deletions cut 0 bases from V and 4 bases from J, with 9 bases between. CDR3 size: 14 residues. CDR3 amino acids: CASSLARAGETQYF. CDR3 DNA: TGTGCCAGCAGCTTAGCCCGGGCTGGAGAGACCCAGTACTTC.

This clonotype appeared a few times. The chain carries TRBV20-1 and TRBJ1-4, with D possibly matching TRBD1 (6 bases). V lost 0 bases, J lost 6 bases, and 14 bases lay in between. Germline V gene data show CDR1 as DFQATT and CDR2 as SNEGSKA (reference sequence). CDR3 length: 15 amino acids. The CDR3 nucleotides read TGCAGTGCTAGAGATGCCGGGGGCGTAGATGAAAAACTGTTTTTT. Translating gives CSARDAGGVDEKLFF.

CDR3 residues: CASRAGFTGELFF. Here the CDR3 DNA reads TGTGCCAGCAGAGCAGGGTTCACCGGGGAGCTGTTTTTT. This chain uses TRBV3-1 with TRBJ2-2, with a weak D call TRBD1 (5 bases). There are 13 residues in the CDR3. Germline values: CDR1 LGHDT, CDR2 YNNKEL (reference sequence). The germline V and J ends were trimmed by 6 bases and 4 bases, with 9 bases remaining between them.

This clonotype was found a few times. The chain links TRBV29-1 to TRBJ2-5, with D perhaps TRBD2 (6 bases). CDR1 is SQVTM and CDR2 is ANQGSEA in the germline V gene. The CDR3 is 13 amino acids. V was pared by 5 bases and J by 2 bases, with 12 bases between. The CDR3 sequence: CSVKGLLQETQYF. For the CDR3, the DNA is TGCAGCGTTAAGGGACTTCTTCAAGAGACCCAGTACTTC.

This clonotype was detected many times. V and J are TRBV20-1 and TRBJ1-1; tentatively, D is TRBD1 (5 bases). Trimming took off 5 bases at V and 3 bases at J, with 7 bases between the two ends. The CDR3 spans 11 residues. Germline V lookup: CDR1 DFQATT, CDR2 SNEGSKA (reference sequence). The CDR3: CSAEGYTEAFF. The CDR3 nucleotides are TGCAGTGCTGAGGGGTACACTGAAGCTTTCTTT.

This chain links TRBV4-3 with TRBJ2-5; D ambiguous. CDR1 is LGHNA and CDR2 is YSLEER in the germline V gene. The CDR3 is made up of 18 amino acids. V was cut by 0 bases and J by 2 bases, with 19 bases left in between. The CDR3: CASSQDSIGPRNQETQYF. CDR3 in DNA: TGCGCCAGCAGCCAAGATTCTATTGGTCCCCGAAATCAAGAGACCCAGTACTTC.

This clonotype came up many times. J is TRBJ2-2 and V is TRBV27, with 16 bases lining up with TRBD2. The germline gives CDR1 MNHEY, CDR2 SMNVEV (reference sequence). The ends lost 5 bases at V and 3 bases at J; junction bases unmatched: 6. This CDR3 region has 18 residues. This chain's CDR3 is CASSLQGLAGGYTGELFF. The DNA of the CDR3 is TGTGCCAGCAGTCTCCAGGGACTAGCGGGGGGGTACACCGGGGAGCTGTTTTTT.

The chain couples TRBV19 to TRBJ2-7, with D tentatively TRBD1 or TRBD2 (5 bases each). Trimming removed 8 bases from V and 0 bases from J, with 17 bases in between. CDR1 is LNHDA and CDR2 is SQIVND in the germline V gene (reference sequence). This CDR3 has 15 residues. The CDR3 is CASPPGPRRSYEQYF. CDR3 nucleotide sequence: TGTGCCAGTCCCCCGGGGCCACGACGCTCCTACGAGCAGTACTTC.

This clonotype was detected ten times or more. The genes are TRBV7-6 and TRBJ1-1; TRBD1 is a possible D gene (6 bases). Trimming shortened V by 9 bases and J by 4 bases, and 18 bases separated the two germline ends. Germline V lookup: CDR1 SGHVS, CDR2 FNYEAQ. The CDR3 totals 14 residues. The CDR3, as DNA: TGTGCCAGTAGCGTGGGAACAGGGATCACTGAAGCTTTCTTT. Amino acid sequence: CASSVGTGITEAFF.

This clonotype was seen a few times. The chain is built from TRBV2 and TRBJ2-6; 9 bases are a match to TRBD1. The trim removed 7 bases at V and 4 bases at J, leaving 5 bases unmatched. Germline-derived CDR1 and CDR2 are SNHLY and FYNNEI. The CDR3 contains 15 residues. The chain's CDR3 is CASTGTGSGANVLTF. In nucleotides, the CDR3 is TGTGCCAGCACTGGGACAGGGAGCGGGGCCAACGTCCTGACTTTC. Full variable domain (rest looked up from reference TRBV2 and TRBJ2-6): EPEVTQTPSHQVTQMGQEVILRCVPISNHLYFYWYRQILGQKVEFLVSFYNNEISEKSEIFDDQFSVERPDGSNFTLKIRSTKLEDSAMYFCASTGTGSGANVLTFGAGSRLTVL.

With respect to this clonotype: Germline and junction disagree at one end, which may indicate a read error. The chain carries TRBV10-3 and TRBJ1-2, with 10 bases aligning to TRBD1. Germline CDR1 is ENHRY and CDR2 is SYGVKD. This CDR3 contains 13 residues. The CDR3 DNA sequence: TGTGCAATCAGTGGACAGGGGGGAGATGGCTACACCTTC. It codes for CAISGQGGDGYTF.

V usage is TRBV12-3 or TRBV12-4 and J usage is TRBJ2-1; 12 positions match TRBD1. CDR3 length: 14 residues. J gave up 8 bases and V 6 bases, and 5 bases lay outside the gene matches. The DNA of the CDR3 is TGTGCCAGCAGCCGGGACAGGGGGCGGTATGAGCAGTTCTTC. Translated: CASSRDRGRYEQFF.

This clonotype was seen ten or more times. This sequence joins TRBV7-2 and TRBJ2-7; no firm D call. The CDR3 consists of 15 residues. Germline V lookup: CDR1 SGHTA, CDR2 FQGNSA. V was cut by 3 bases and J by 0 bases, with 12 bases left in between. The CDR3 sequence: CASSFGWSRSYEQYF. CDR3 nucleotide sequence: TGTGCCAGCAGCTTTGGATGGAGCCGCTCCTACGAGCAGTACTTC.

CDR3 DNA: TGTGCCAGCAGCCAACCCGGGATAGGGGGTCGGAACACCATATATTTT. Translated: CASSQPGIGGRNTIYF. V gene TRBV4-2 combines with J gene TRBJ1-3; maybe TRBD1 (6 bases). Germline V gives CDR1 LGHNA, CDR2 YNFKEQ. The CDR3 runs 16 residues. Trimming pared 2 bases from V and 7 bases from J, leaving 18 bases between.

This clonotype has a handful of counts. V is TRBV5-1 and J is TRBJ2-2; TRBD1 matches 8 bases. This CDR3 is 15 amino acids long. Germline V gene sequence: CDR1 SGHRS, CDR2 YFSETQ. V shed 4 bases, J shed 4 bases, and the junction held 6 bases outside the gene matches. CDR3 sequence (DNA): TGCGCCAGCAGCACAGACAGGGGACCCACCGGGGAGCTGTTTTTT. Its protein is CASSTDRGPTGELFF.